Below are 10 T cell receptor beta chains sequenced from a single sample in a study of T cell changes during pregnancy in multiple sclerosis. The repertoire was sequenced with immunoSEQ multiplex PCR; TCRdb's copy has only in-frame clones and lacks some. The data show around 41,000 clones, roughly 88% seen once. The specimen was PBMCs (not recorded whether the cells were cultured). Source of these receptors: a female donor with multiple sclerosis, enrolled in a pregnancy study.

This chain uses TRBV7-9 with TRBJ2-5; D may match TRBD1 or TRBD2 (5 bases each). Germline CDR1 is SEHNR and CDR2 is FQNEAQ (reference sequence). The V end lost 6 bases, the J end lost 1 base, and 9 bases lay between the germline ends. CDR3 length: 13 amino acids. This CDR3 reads CASRRDLQETQYF. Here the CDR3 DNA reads TGTGCCAGCAGAAGGGACCTCCAAGAGACCCAGTACTTC.

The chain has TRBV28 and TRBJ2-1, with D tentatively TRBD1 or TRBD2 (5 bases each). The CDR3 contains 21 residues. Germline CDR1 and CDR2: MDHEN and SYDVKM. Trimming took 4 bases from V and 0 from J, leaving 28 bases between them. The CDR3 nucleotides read TGTGCCAGCAGTTCTCCCCACGGGACCGCAGGAACATACAACTCCTACAATGAGCAGTTCTTC. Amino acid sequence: CASSSPHGTAGTYNSYNEQFF. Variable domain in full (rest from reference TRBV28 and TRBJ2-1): DVKVTQSSRYLVKRTGEKVFLECVQDMDHENMFWYRQDPGLGLRLIYFSYDVKMKEKGDIPEGYSVSREKKERFSLILESASTNQTSMYLCASSSPHGTAGTYNSYNEQFFGPGTRLTVL.

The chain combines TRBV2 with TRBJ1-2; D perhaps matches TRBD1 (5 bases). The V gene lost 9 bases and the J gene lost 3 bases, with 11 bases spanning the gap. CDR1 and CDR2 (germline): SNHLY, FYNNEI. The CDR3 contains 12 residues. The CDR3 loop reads CASPTGDYGYTF. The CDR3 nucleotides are TGTGCCAGTCCCACAGGAGACTATGGCTACACCTTC.

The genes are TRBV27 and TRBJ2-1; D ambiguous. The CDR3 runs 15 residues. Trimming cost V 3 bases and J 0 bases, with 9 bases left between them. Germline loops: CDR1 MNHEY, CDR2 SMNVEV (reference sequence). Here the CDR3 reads CASSLAESSYNEQFF. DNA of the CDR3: TGTGCCAGCAGTTTGGCCGAAAGCTCCTACAATGAGCAGTTCTTC.

In DNA, the CDR3 is TGTGCCAGCAGTTTGTCCGCGCTCAGTATCACCTACGAGCAGTACTTC. Amino acid sequence: CASSLSALSITYEQYF. V is TRBV28 and J is TRBJ2-7, with D unclear. The CDR3 has 16 amino acids. Germline CDR1 reads MDHEN; CDR2 reads SYDVKM. Between the trimmed V and J ends, which lost 3 bases and 2 bases, there was a span of 17 bases.

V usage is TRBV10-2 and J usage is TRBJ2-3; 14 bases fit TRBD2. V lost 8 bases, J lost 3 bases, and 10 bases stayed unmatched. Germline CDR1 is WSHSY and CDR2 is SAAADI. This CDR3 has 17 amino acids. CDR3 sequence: CASFPGLAGVGTDTQYF. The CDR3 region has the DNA TGCGCCAGCTTTCCGGGACTAGCGGGAGTTGGTACAGATACGCAGTATTTT.

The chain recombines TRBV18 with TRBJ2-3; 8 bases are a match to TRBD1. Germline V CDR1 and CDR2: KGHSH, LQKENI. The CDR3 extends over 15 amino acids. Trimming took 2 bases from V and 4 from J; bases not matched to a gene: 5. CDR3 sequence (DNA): TGTGCCAGCTCACCAAGTCAGGGGGCCCCAGATACGCAGTATTTT. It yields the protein CASSPSQGAPDTQYF.

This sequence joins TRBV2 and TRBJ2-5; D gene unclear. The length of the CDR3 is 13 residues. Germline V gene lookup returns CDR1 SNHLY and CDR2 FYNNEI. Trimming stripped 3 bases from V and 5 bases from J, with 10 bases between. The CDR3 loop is CASSDPPRETQYF. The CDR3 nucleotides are TGTGCCAGCAGTGACCCCCCACGGGAGACCCAGTACTTC.

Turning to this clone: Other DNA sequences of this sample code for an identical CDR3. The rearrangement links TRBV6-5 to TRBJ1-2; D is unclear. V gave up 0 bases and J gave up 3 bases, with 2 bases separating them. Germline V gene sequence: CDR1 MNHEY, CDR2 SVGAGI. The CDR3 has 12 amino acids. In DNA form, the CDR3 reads TGTGCCAGCAGTTACTCAGACTATGGCTACACCTTC. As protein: CASSYSDYGYTF.

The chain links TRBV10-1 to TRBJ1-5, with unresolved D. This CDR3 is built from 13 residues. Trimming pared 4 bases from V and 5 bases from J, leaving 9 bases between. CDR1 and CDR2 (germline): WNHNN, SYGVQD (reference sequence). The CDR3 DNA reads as TGCGCCAGCAGTGGGTCAGAGTATCAGCCCCAGCATTTT. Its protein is CASSGSEYQPQHF.